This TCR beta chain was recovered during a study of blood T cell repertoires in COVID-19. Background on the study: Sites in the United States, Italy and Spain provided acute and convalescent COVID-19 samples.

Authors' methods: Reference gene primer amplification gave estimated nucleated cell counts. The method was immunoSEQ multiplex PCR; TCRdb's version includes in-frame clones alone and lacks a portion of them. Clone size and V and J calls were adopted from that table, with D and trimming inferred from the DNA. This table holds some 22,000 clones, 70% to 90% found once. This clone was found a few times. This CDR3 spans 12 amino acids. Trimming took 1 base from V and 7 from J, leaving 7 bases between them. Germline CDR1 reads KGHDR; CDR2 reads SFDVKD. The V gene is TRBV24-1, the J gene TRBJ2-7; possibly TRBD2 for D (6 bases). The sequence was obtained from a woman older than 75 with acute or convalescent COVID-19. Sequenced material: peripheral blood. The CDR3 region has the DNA TGTGCCACCAGTGATTTCCGGGGGGAGCAGTACTTC. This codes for CATSDFRGEQYF.